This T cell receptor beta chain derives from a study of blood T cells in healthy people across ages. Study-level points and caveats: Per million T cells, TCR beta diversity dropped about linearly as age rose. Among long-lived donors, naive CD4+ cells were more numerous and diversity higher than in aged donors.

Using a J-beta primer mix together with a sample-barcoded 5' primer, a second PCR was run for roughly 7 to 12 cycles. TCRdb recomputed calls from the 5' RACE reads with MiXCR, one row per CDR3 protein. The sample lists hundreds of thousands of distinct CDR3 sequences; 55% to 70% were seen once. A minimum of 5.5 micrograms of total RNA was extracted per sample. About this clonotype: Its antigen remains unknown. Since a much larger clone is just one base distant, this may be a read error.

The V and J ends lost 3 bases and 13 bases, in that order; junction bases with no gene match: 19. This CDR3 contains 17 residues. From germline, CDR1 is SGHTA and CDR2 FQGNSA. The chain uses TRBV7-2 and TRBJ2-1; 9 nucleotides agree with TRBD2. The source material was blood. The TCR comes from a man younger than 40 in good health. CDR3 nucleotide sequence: TGTGCCAGCAGCTTTACTCCTCTCAGGAGCGGGGGGCCCACTCAGTTCTTC. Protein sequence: CASSFTPLRSGGPTQFF.